The 25 T cell receptor beta chains below all came from one sample that was sequenced in a study of OX40 agonist ivuxolimab in advanced cancers. TCRdb's table, derived via immunoSEQ multiplex PCR, lists solely in-frame clones and lacks some. The data show 30,000 to 40,000 clones, nearly 85% seen once. The specimen was CD4+ or CD8+ T cells sorted from blood, collected in a trial of the OX40 agonist ivuxolimab. The origin of the receptors is an adult with an advanced solid tumor such as melanoma, head and neck, liver or kidney cancer.

The genes are TRBV28 and TRBJ1-1, with 8 bases matching TRBD1. V shed 2 bases and J 6 bases; nucleotides not matched to a gene: 11. The CDR3 is 16 residues long. The germline V gene has CDR1 MDHEN and CDR2 SYDVKM. CDR3 nucleotides: TGTGCCAGCAGTTTAGGTTCAGGGGGCTTCTTTTCTGAAGCTTTCTTT. This codes for CASSLGSGGFFSEAFF. The whole variable domain, filled in from reference TRBV28 and TRBJ1-1, reads DVKVTQSSRYLVKRTGEKVFLECVQDMDHENMFWYRQDPGLGLRLIYFSYDVKMKEKGDIPEGYSVSREKKERFSLILESASTNQTSMYLCASSLGSGGFFSEAFFGQGTRLTVV.

This chain joins TRBV29-1 and TRBJ2-7; perhaps D is TRBD1 or TRBD2 (5 bases each). The CDR3 is made up of 13 amino acids. The ends were cut back, 1 base at V and 3 bases at J, with 10 bases in the middle. Germline CDR1 reads SQVTM; CDR2 reads ANQGSEA. The CDR3 DNA is TGCAGCGTTGAAGGAGGGGAAGGCTACGAGCAGTACTTC. Translation gives CSVEGGEGYEQYF.

CDR3 protein: CASSRDTATNEKLFF. The CDR3 DNA reads as TGTGCCAGCAGCAGGGACACCGCAACTAATGAAAAACTGTTTTTT. The chain carries TRBV5-4 and TRBJ1-4; D is perhaps TRBD1 (6 bases). Trimming pared 4 bases from V and 0 bases from J, leaving 10 bases between. The germline V gene has CDR1 SGHNT and CDR2 YYREEE (reference sequence). This CDR3 spans 15 amino acids.

The gene calls are TRBV28 and TRBJ2-3, with D tentatively TRBD2 (6 bases). This CDR3 spans 16 amino acids. Germline CDR1 reads MDHEN; CDR2 reads SYDVKM. V was trimmed by 6 bases and J by 4 bases, leaving 20 bases between them. The CDR3 sequence is CASSLIRGLVADTQYF. Written as DNA, the CDR3 is TGTGCCAGCAGCCTAATTCGGGGGTTGGTAGCAGATACGCAGTATTTT. Full variable domain (remainder filled in from reference TRBV28 and TRBJ2-3): DVKVTQSSRYLVKRTGEKVFLECVQDMDHENMFWYRQDPGLGLRLIYFSYDVKMKEKGDIPEGYSVSREKKERFSLILESASTNQTSMYLCASSLIRGLVADTQYFGPGTRLTVL.

The table lists this clone with a count of one. The gene calls are TRBV10-3 and TRBJ2-5; D is undetermined. The germline gives CDR1 ENHRY, CDR2 SYGVKD. The CDR3 loop spans 15 amino acids. The V end lost 2 bases, the J end lost 0 bases, and 10 bases lay between the germline ends. CDR3 sequence reads: CAISEPQLYQETQYF. As DNA, the CDR3 is TGTGCCATCAGTGAGCCGCAGCTTTACCAAGAGACCCAGTACTTC.

V usage is TRBV20-1 and J usage is TRBJ1-1, with TRBD1 identical over 7 bases. Germline values: CDR1 DFQATT, CDR2 SNEGSKA (reference sequence). The V and J ends lost 5 bases and 8 bases, in that order; junction bases with no gene match: 5. There are 11 residues in the CDR3. The CDR3 DNA reads as TGCAGTGCTTACAGGGGACTCGAAGCTTTCTTT. Translation gives CSAYRGLEAFF.

The chain joins TRBV6-5 to TRBJ2-5; TRBD1 agrees at 10 bases. The J call may be faulty, since TRBJ2-7 better matches the DNA end. CDR3 size: 14 residues. Germline values: CDR1 MNHEY, CDR2 SVGAGI. Here the CDR3 reads CASGTGDFSYEQYF. CDR3 DNA: TGTGCCAGCGGGACAGGGGATTTCTCCTACGAGCAGTACTTC.

The chain is built from TRBV6-5 and TRBJ1-2, with D perhaps matching TRBD1 (6 bases). The CDR3 spans 14 residues. Trimming left V 5 bases short and J 8 bases short, with 18 bases between. Per germline, CDR1 MNHEY and CDR2 SVGAGI. This chain's CDR3 is CASSTSGGPGGYTF. The CDR3 bases are TGTGCCAGCAGTACCTCGGGGGGCCCGGGGGGCTACACCTTC.

The gene calls are TRBV5-4 and TRBJ2-5; possible D gene TRBD1, 5 bases. V was cut by 4 bases and J by 5 bases, with 15 bases left in between. The length of the CDR3 is 14 residues. The germline V gene has CDR1 SGHNT and CDR2 YYREEE (reference sequence). For the CDR3, the DNA is TGTGCCAGCAGCCCCGGGCAGGGCTACGAGACCCAGTACTTC. Its protein is CASSPGQGYETQYF.

J is TRBJ1-1 and V is TRBV11-2; D is undetermined. This CDR3 is 12 amino acids long. Trimming pared 6 bases from V and 1 base from J, leaving 6 bases between. The germline V gene encodes CDR1 SGHAT and CDR2 FQNNGV. CDR3 sequence (DNA): TGTGCCAGCAGTTACAGGAACACTGAAGCTTTCTTT. This sequence encodes CASSYRNTEAFF. Variable domain in full (rest from reference TRBV11-2 and TRBJ1-1): EAGVAQSPRYKIIEKRQSVAFWCNPISGHATLYWYQQILGQGPKLLIQFQNNGVVDDSQLPKDRFSAERLKGVDSTLKIQPAKLEDSAVYLCASSYRNTEAFFGQGTRLTVV.

This rearrangement joins TRBV19 to TRBJ2-7; the D is unclear. V was clipped by 6 bases and J by 0 bases, with 9 bases between them. The CDR3 consists of 13 residues. Germline lookup yields CDR1 LNHDA and CDR2 SQIVND (reference sequence). CDR3 protein: CASRTTASYEQYF. The CDR3 DNA reads TGTGCCAGTAGAACGACGGCCTCCTACGAGCAGTACTTC.

This clone was seen a single time. The J gene is TRBJ1-2, the V gene TRBV29-1; D is unclear. Germline CDR1 reads SQVTM; CDR2 reads ANQGSEA. The CDR3 spans 14 residues. Trimming removed 2 bases at V and 3 bases at J, with 13 bases between. In nucleotides, the CDR3 is TGCAGCGTTGAATTGGGCCGGCTAGACTATGGCTACACCTTC. Amino acids: CSVELGRLDYGYTF.

This chain connects TRBV28 to TRBJ2-3; a weak D match, TRBD2 (7 bases). Per germline, CDR1 MDHEN and CDR2 SYDVKM. The CDR3 is 14 residues long. Deletions cut 6 bases from V and 5 bases from J, with 15 bases between. The CDR3 loop is CASSRGAGRDTQYF. The CDR3 nucleotides are TGTGCCAGCAGCCGGGGGGCCGGGAGAGATACGCAGTATTTT.

The gene calls are TRBV30 and TRBJ1-1, with TRBD1 matching 10 bases. The V gene end was trimmed by 5 bases and the J gene end by 4 bases; junction bases not matched to a gene: 4. Germline CDR1 is GTSNPN and CDR2 is SVGIG (reference sequence). This CDR3 region has 13 residues. As DNA, the CDR3 is TGTGCCTGGGACAGGGGGCTAGGCACTGAAGCTTTCTTT. This translates into CAWDRGLGTEAFF. The full variable domain, rest sourced from reference TRBV30 and TRBJ1-1, is SQTIHQWPATLVQPVGSPLSLECTVEGTSNPNLYWYRQAAGRGLQLLFYSVGIGQISSEVPQNLSASRPQDRQFILSSKKLLLSDSGFYLCAWDRGLGTEAFFGQGTRLTVV.

As to this clone: Other DNA sequences in the sample encode the same CDR3. The chain couples TRBV5-1 to TRBJ1-2, with TRBD1 matching over 9 bases. The CDR3 has 14 amino acids. CDR1 and CDR2 from the germline V gene are SGHRS and YFSETQ. The V gene end was trimmed by 3 bases and the J gene end by 7 bases; junction bases not matched to a gene: 7. DNA for the CDR3: TGCGCCAGCAGCTCCGGACAGGGGAGGGTTGGCTACACCTTC. Protein sequence: CASSSGQGRVGYTF.

The gene calls are TRBV20-1 and TRBJ1-6, with D unresolved. CDR3 size: 11 residues. CDR1 is DFQATT, CDR2 SNEGSKA, per germline (reference sequence). The germline V and J ends were trimmed by 2 bases and 8 bases, with 4 bases remaining between them. CDR3 sequence: CSARSDSPLHF. The CDR3 DNA reads as TGCAGTGCTAGATCTGATTCACCCCTCCACTTT.

This chain uses TRBV28 with TRBJ2-3, with 7 bases aligning to TRBD2. CDR3 length: 15 residues. V was pared by 5 bases and J by 2 bases, with 7 bases of the junction left unmatched. The germline CDR1 and CDR2 sequences are MDHEN and SYDVKM. The CDR3 bases are TGTGCCAGCAGTCCGCGGGGGACGGACACAGATACGCAGTATTTT. Encoded protein: CASSPRGTDTDTQYF.

CDR3 nucleotide sequence: TGTGCCAGCAGCGTAACAGGGTCTGGGGCCAACGTCCTGACTTTC. This codes for CASSVTGSGANVLTF. The genes are TRBV9 and TRBJ2-6; maybe TRBD1 (6 bases). Deletions cut 1 base from V and 1 base from J, with 6 bases between. The CDR3 covers 15 residues. Germline lookup yields CDR1 SGDLS and CDR2 YYNGEE.

The count of this clone is one. The chain links TRBV7-6 to TRBJ2-1; 8 nucleotides line up with TRBD2. CDR3 length equals 16 residues. From germline, CDR1 is SGHVS and CDR2 FNYEAQ. V gave up 5 bases and J gave up 3 bases; unmatched junction bases: 9. As DNA, the CDR3 is TGTGCCAGCAGCGGGGGGGGACTAGTTGGCTACAATGAGCAGTTCTTC. Amino acid sequence: CASSGGGLVGYNEQFF.

The rearrangement uses TRBV28 and TRBJ2-7; TRBD2 agrees at 7 bases. V dropped 5 bases and J dropped 2; count of bases not matched to a gene: 9. The CDR3 length is 15 residues. Germline V gives CDR1 MDHEN, CDR2 SYDVKM. The CDR3, as DNA: TGTGCCAGCAGTCCTCTAGCGGAAGGGGCCTACGAGCAGTACTTC. Amino acid sequence: CASSPLAEGAYEQYF.

The chain uses TRBV5-1 and TRBJ2-7, with D possibly TRBD1 on 5 matching bases. The CDR3 consists of 15 residues. From germline, CDR1 is SGHRS and CDR2 YFSETQ. V was clipped by 4 bases and J by 0 bases, with 14 bases between them. This CDR3 reads CASSPGWGNSYEQYF. CDR3 nucleotides: TGCGCCAGCAGCCCCGGTTGGGGCAACTCCTACGAGCAGTACTTC.

J is TRBJ1-4 and V is TRBV18; tentatively, D is TRBD1 (5 bases). Germline V lookup: CDR1 KGHSH, CDR2 LQKENI. CDR3 length: 15 amino acids. V was pared by 1 base and J by 3 bases, with 9 bases between. In DNA, the CDR3 is TGTGCCAGCTCACCACGGGAGGGGTCTAATGAAAAACTGTTTTTT. Translated: CASSPREGSNEKLFF.

Worth noting for this clone: A junction boundary mismatches the germline segment, possibly from a read error. The chain combines TRBV7-9 with TRBJ2-7, with TRBD1 matching over 7 bases. CDR1 and CDR2 from the germline V gene are SEHNR and FQNEAQ (reference sequence). This CDR3 region has 14 residues. Here the CDR3 reads CASSQVTGNHEQYF. The CDR3 DNA reads TGCGCCAGCAGCCAAGTGACAGGGAACCACGAGCAGTACTTC. Variable domain in full (rest from reference TRBV7-9 and TRBJ2-7): DTGVSQNPRHKITKRGQNVTFRCDPISEHNRLYWYRQTLGQGPEFLTYFQNEAQLEKSRLLSDRFSAERPKGSFSTLEIQRTEQGDSAMYLCASSQVTGNHEQYFGPGTRLTVT.

This sequence joins TRBV29-1 and TRBJ1-1, with 7 bases that match TRBD1. This CDR3 is 13 amino acids long. With 5 bases clipped from V and 1 base from J, the junction kept 4 bases outside the gene matches. Germline-derived CDR1 and CDR2 are SQVTM and ANQGSEA. CDR3 loop: CSVKTGTNTEAFF. The CDR3 DNA sequence: TGCAGCGTTAAGACAGGGACGAACACTGAAGCTTTCTTT.

V and J are TRBV9 and TRBJ2-7; the match to TRBD1 covers 7 bases. V dropped 0 bases and J dropped 4; count of bases not matched to a gene: 7. The germline CDR1 and CDR2 sequences are SGDLS and YYNGEE. This CDR3 is 15 amino acids long. Written as DNA, the CDR3 is TGTGCCAGCAGCGTAGAATCCGGGACAGTATACGAGCAGTACTTC. Residues: CASSVESGTVYEQYF.